This TCR beta chain appears in the sequencing data of a study of T cell changes during pregnancy in multiple sclerosis. Germline V gene sequence: CDR1 SGDLS, CDR2 YYNGEE. This CDR3 is 16 amino acids long. V was trimmed by 3 bases and J by 4 bases, leaving 19 bases between them. Profiled with immunoSEQ multiplex PCR; TCRdb holds only in-frame clones, not every one. This repertoire shows 50,000 or so clones, 80% to 95% found once; its top ten account for 0.45% to 0.65%. The sequence came from a female donor with multiple sclerosis, enrolled in a pregnancy study. The sample here was CD4+ T cells from peripheral blood mononuclear cells, taken after pregnancy. V gene TRBV9 combines with J gene TRBJ2-5; TRBD2 is a possible D gene (6 bases). The CDR3 loop is CASSERTGTGGETQYF. In nucleotides, the CDR3 is TGTGCCAGCAGCGAGAGAACCGGGACTGGAGGAGAGACCCAGTACTTC.